This entry lists 21 T cell receptor beta chains sequenced from one sample in a study of OX40 agonist ivuxolimab in advanced cancers. Clones were read by immunoSEQ multiplex PCR, and TCRdb kept only the in-frame ones, dropping some. Here the sample spans some 73,000 clones, over 80% being singletons. Here the sequenced sample was CD4+ or CD8+ T cells sorted from blood, taken in a trial of the OX40 agonist ivuxolimab. These receptors were collected from an adult with an advanced solid tumor such as melanoma, head and neck, liver or kidney cancer.

This sequence joins TRBV7-3 and TRBJ2-5, with a possible D match to TRBD2 (5 bases). Trimming cost V 2 bases and J 3 bases, with 16 bases left between them. The CDR3 has 16 residues. From germline, CDR1 is SGHTA and CDR2 FQGTGA. The CDR3 nucleotides read TGTGCCAGCAGCTTAGGTTGGTCGCCTAGCAAAGAGACCCAGTACTTC. The encoded protein is CASSLGWSPSKETQYF.

This chain uses TRBV7-3 with TRBJ2-5; TRBD1 matches 9 bases. V lost 5 bases to trimming and J lost 5 bases; unmatched junction nucleotides: 12. The CDR3 consists of 16 residues. In germline, CDR1 is SGHTA, CDR2 FQGTGA. The CDR3 DNA follows: TGTGCCAGCAGCCTTATACCGGGACAGGGAGTGGAGACCCAGTACTTC. Amino acids: CASSLIPGQGVETQYF. Full variable domain (rest looked up from reference TRBV7-3 and TRBJ2-5): GAGVSQTPSNKVTEKGKYVELRCDPISGHTALYWYRQSLGQGPEFLIYFQGTGAADDSGLPNDRFFAVRPEGSVSTLKIQRTERGDSAVYLCASSLIPGQGVETQYFGPGTRLLVL.

This clone was observed once. The chain couples TRBV27 to TRBJ1-1; no definite D call. This CDR3 contains 13 residues. V was clipped by 4 bases and J by 1 base, with 7 bases between them. The V gene's germline CDR1 is MNHEY and CDR2 SMNVEV (reference sequence). CDR3 sequence reads: CASSSVGNTEAFF. The CDR3 DNA sequence: TGTGCCAGCAGTTCGGTAGGGAACACTGAAGCTTTCTTT.

The chain carries TRBV29-1 and TRBJ2-7, with 10 bases matching TRBD2. Germline loops: CDR1 SQVTM, CDR2 ANQGSEA. Losses at the gene ends were 1 base for V and 6 bases for J; bases not matched to a gene: 3. The CDR3 extends over 13 amino acids. As DNA, the CDR3 is TGCAGCGTTGAAGGTCTAGCGGGGGTCGAGCAGTACTTC. Protein sequence: CSVEGLAGVEQYF.

This clone is classed as medium-sized. The chain links TRBV28 to TRBJ2-1, with D uncertain. The CDR3 sequence is 12 residues long. The germline V and J ends were trimmed by 3 bases and 8 bases, with 8 bases remaining between them. Per the germline V gene, CDR1 is MDHEN and CDR2 is SYDVKM. The chain's CDR3 is CASSFGRDEQFF. In DNA, the CDR3 is TGTGCCAGCAGTTTTGGCCGAGATGAGCAGTTCTTC.

The chain recombines TRBV7-8 with TRBJ1-5; D possibly corresponds to TRBD1 (5 bases). Germline CDR1 SGHVS, CDR2 FQNEAQ. Trimming took off 1 base at V and 5 bases at J, with 12 bases between the two ends. This CDR3 contains 15 residues. CDR3 coding DNA: TGTGCCAGCAGCTTAGGCCGGGACGGTTATCAGCCCCAGCATTTT. Translating it yields CASSLGRDGYQPQHF. The variable domain in full, with the rest retrieved from reference TRBV7-8 and TRBJ1-5, is GAGVSQSPRYKVAKRGQDVALRCDPISGHVSLFWYQQALGQGPEFLTYFQNEAQLDKSGLPSDRFFAERPEGSVSTLKIQRTQQEDSAVYLCASSLGRDGYQPQHFGDGTRLSIL.

The V and J genes are TRBV9 and TRBJ2-5; 8 bases match TRBD1. Germline CDR1 reads SGDLS; CDR2 reads YYNGEE. This CDR3 spans 15 amino acids. With V trimmed by 2 bases and J by 3 bases, 6 bases remained unmatched. The CDR3 region is CASSVGTGPKETQYF. CDR3 in DNA: TGTGCCAGCAGCGTCGGGACAGGCCCCAAAGAGACCCAGTACTTC.

The V call is TRBV9, the J call TRBJ1-4, with D possibly matching TRBD1 (5 bases). The CDR3 length is 13 residues. Trimming removed 5 bases at V and 8 bases at J, with 13 bases between. The V gene's germline CDR1 is SGDLS and CDR2 YYNGEE. The CDR3 bases are TGTGCCAGCAGTCACCAGGGAGACGAAAAACTGTTTTTT. Amino acid sequence: CASSHQGDEKLFF.

The gene calls are TRBV11-2 and TRBJ1-1, with D uncertain. V dropped 5 bases and J dropped 3 bases, with 7 bases sitting between them. Germline-derived CDR1 and CDR2 are SGHAT and FQNNGV. The CDR3 extends over 12 amino acids. CDR3 bases: TGTGCCAGCAGCCCCCCGGACACTGAAGCTTTCTTT. Protein: CASSPPDTEAFF.

This clone was found a few times. This chain joins TRBV4-1 and TRBJ1-1, with D hard to call. Trimming shortened V by 0 bases and J by 2 bases, and 10 bases separated the two germline ends. The germline CDR1 and CDR2 sequences are MGHRA and YSYEKL. The CDR3 sequence is 15 residues long. The CDR3 DNA follows: TGCGCCAGCAGCCAAGAGGTGCGAGTTAACACTGAAGCTTTCTTT. This translates into CASSQEVRVNTEAFF.

The chain recombines TRBV30 with TRBJ2-1; 10 bases agree with TRBD2. Trimming at V came to 4 bases and at J to 7 bases, leaving 13 bases not matched to a gene. CDR3 size: 16 residues. Looked up from germline, CDR1 is GTSNPN and CDR2 is SVGIG (reference sequence). For the CDR3, the DNA is TGTGCCTGGACAGGTGAGGGGACTAGCGTGAGGAATGAGCAGTTCTTC. Residues: CAWTGEGTSVRNEQFF.

The chain recombines TRBV11-2 with TRBJ1-1; no definite D call. V was clipped by 5 bases and J by 4 bases, with 17 bases between them. Germline V gives CDR1 SGHAT, CDR2 FQNNGV. CDR3 size: 15 residues. CDR3 DNA sequence: TGTGCCAGCAGCCCGAGCCGGTTCACCCTCACTGAAGCTTTCTTT. As protein: CASSPSRFTLTEAFF.

The V call is TRBV27, the J call TRBJ2-3; the match to TRBD1 covers 9 bases. Germline V lookup: CDR1 MNHEY, CDR2 SMNVEV (reference sequence). The CDR3 is 16 residues long. The V segment lost 8 bases and the J segment 4 bases; nucleotides outside the gene matches: 13. For the CDR3, the DNA is TGTGCCAGCGGCTCCTACAGGGGGCTAAAGGCAGATACGCAGTATTTT. Translated: CASGSYRGLKADTQYF.

This chain joins TRBV11-1 and TRBJ1-2; D is unclear. Germline lookup yields CDR1 SGHAT and CDR2 FQDESV (reference sequence). Deletions cut 4 bases from V and 4 bases from J, with 10 bases between. This CDR3 is 13 amino acids long. This CDR3 is CASSYGQTYGYTF. The CDR3 DNA sequence: TGTGCCAGCAGCTATGGGCAAACCTATGGCTACACCTTC.

V is TRBV7-6 and J is TRBJ1-2; D gene unclear. The germline V gene has CDR1 SGHVS and CDR2 FNYEAQ. With 5 bases removed from V and 2 bases from J, the gap between germline ends came to 12 bases. The CDR3 sequence is 14 residues long. CDR3 in amino acids: CASSPRAPNYGYTF. As DNA, the CDR3 is TGTGCCAGCAGCCCGAGGGCCCCCAACTATGGCTACACCTTC.

The V and J genes are TRBV6-1 and TRBJ2-1, with TRBD1 matching 7 bases. CDR3 size: 15 residues. Germline CDR1 MNHNS, CDR2 SASEGT. The ends lost 5 bases at V and 6 bases at J; junction bases unmatched: 10. In DNA form, the CDR3 reads TGTGCCAGCAGTACCCGGGACAGTGAAGTCAATGAGCAGTTCTTC. The encoded protein is CASSTRDSEVNEQFF.

The V call is TRBV7-8, the J call TRBJ2-2, with D unresolved. This CDR3 region has 14 residues. Trimming took 5 bases from V and 4 from J, leaving 11 bases between them. From germline, CDR1 is SGHVS and CDR2 FQNEAQ. The CDR3 protein is CASSPPVRTGELFF. CDR3 nucleotide sequence: TGTGCCAGCAGCCCACCCGTTCGCACCGGGGAGCTGTTTTTT. The full variable domain, its missing parts supplied by reference TRBV7-8 and TRBJ2-2, is GAGVSQSPRYKVAKRGQDVALRCDPISGHVSLFWYQQALGQGPEFLTYFQNEAQLDKSGLPSDRFFAERPEGSVSTLKIQRTQQEDSAVYLCASSPPVRTGELFFGEGSRLTVL.

This chain connects TRBV2 to TRBJ2-2, with no clear D. V was cut by 6 bases and J by 1 base, with 3 bases left in between. The CDR3 length is 12 residues. From germline, CDR1 is SNHLY and CDR2 FYNNEI. The CDR3 DNA reads as TGTGCCAGCAGACAGAACACCGGGGAGCTGTTTTTT. Translating gives CASRQNTGELFF.

As concerns this clone: No DNA is shown, since the ends of the CDR3 on it are uncertain; the CDR3 is the one TCRdb lists. The CDR3 sequence is CASTSGAREGAFF. The chain couples TRBV2 to TRBJ1-1. The CDR3 is 13 amino acids long, termini counted. CDR1 is SNHLY, CDR2 FYNNEI, per germline.

This clone showed up just once. The genes are TRBV19 and TRBJ2-2; 9 nucleotides line up with TRBD1. This CDR3 contains 16 residues. CDR1 and CDR2 from the germline V gene are LNHDA and SQIVND (reference sequence). The junction had 7 bases not matched to a gene; V was cut back by 8 bases and J by 0 bases. The CDR3 sequence is CASAGDRAPNTGELFF. Written as DNA, the CDR3 is TGTGCCAGTGCGGGGGACAGGGCGCCGAACACCGGGGAGCTGTTTTTT.

This clone was observed a few times. J is TRBJ2-2 and V is TRBV9; D remains unclear. Germline V gene data show CDR1 as SGDLS and CDR2 as YYNGEE. The V and J ends lost 5 bases and 0 bases respectively, with 2 bases between them. The CDR3 has 12 amino acids. The CDR3 is CASRANTGELFF. CDR3 coding DNA: TGTGCCAGCAGGGCGAACACCGGGGAGCTGTTTTTT.